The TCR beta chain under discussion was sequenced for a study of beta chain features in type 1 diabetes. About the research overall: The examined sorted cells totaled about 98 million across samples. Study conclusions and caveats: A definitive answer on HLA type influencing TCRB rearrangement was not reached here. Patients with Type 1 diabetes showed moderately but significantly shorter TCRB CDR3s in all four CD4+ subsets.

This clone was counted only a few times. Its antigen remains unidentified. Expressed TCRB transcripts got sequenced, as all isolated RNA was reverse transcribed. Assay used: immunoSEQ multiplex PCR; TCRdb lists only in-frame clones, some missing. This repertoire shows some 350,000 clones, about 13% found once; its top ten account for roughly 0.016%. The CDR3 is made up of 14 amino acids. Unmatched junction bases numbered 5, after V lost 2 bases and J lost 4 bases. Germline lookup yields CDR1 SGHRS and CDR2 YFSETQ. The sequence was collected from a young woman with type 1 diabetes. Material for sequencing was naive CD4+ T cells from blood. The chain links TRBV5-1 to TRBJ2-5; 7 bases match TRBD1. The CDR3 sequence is CASSFSRDRETQYF. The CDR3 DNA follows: TGCGCCAGCAGCTTCTCCCGGGACAGAGAGACCCAGTACTTC.